The T cell receptor (beta chain) described here comes from a study of control samples from healthy donors and cancer patients. Repertoires were generated with immunoSEQ multiplex PCR, while TCRdb's copy carries only in-frame clones and drops some. Of about 150,000 clones in the sample, 93% were seen once. Germline CDR1 reads MNHEY; CDR2 reads SMNVEV (reference sequence). This CDR3 is built from 14 residues. The V gene end was trimmed by 6 bases and the J gene end by 4 bases; junction bases not matched to a gene: 6. The rearrangement links TRBV27 to TRBJ1-5; 7 bases agree with TRBD1. The sample was blood. The source is a young man in good health. CDR3 protein: CASRKGQTNQPQHF. The CDR3 DNA reads TGTGCCAGCAGGAAGGGACAGACTAATCAGCCCCAGCATTTT.